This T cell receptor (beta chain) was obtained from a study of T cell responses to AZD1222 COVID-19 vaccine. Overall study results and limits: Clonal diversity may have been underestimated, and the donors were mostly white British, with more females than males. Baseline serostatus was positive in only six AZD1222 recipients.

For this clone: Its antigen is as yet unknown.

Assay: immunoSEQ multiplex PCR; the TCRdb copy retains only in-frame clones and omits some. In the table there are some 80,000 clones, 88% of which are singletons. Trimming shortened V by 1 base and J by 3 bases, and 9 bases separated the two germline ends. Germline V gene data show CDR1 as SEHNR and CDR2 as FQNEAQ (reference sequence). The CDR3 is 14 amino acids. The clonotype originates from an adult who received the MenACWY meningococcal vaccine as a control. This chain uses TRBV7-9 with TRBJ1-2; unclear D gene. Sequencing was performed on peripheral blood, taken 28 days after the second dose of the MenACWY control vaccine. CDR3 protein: CASSLVSTDYGYTF. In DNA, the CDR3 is TGTGCCAGCAGCTTAGTATCTACGGACTATGGCTACACCTTC.